One sample yielded the 12 T cell receptor beta chains listed below, sequenced in a study of cytomegalovirus exposure and HLA in healthy donors. This PCR relied on a set of 60 Vbeta primers and 13 Jbeta primers. This table comes from immunoSEQ multiplex PCR, and its TCRdb copy is limited to in-frame clones, with some not included. The data hold around 170,000 clones, with 71% observed a single time. The sequencing sample was made of PBMCs. These receptors originate from a girl between 10 and 17 years old in good health and CMV-seronegative.

This clone occurred once. This rearrangement joins TRBV7-8 to TRBJ1-1, with 9 bases identical to TRBD1. With 5 bases clipped from V and 6 bases from J, the junction kept 4 bases outside the gene matches. Per the germline V gene, CDR1 is SGHVS and CDR2 is FQNEAQ. The CDR3 covers 13 residues. DNA of the CDR3: TGTGCCAGCAGCCGAGGGACAGGGTCTGAAGCTTTCTTT. It is translated as CASSRGTGSEAFF.

This chain joins TRBV12-5 and TRBJ2-1, with a weak D call TRBD1 (5 bases). V dropped 7 bases and J dropped 10 bases, with 14 bases sitting between them. The CDR3 has 12 residues. Germline assignment: CDR1 LGHNT and CDR2 FRNRAP. CDR3 coding DNA: TGTGCTAGTGCCCTAGGGGTGGGGGAGCAGTTCTTC. Translated, it gives CASALGVGEQFF.

This chain joins TRBV15 and TRBJ1-2, with 10 bases lining up with TRBD1. The CDR3 is made up of 17 amino acids. Germline V gene lookup returns CDR1 LNHNV and CDR2 YYDKDF (reference sequence). The J segment lost 5 bases and the V segment lost 0 bases, leaving 9 bases of the junction unmatched. CDR3 in DNA: TGTGCCACCAGCAGAGATGTCCCGACAGGGGGCGCTTATGGCTACACCTTC. Translated: CATSRDVPTGGAYGYTF.

J is TRBJ1-1 and V is TRBV11-2, with D perhaps matching TRBD1 (6 bases). The CDR3 is 15 amino acids. Trimming removed 5 bases from V and 1 base from J, with 14 bases in between. CDR1 is SGHAT, CDR2 FQNNGV, per germline. The CDR3 spells CASSLGTFSNTEAFF. The CDR3 bases are TGTGCCAGCAGCCTCGGGACATTCTCGAACACTGAAGCTTTCTTT.

This chain links TRBV7-9 with TRBJ1-2, with D unclear. Between the trimmed V and J ends, which lost 5 bases and 2 bases, there was a span of 6 bases. The CDR3 runs to 12 residues. Germline V gene sequence: CDR1 SEHNR, CDR2 FQNEAQ (reference sequence). This CDR3 reads CASSPENYGYTF. As DNA, the CDR3 is TGTGCCAGCAGCCCCGAGAACTATGGCTACACCTTC.

Here the CDR3 reads CASNSGQGALETQYF. In DNA, the CDR3 is TGCGCCAGCAACTCAGGACAGGGGGCATTAGAGACCCAGTACTTC. The J gene is TRBJ2-5, the V gene TRBV5-1; 11 nucleotides agree with TRBD1. The germline V gene has CDR1 SGHRS and CDR2 YFSETQ. V shed 6 bases and J 4 bases; nucleotides not matched to a gene: 8. The CDR3 sequence is 15 residues long. The complete variable domain, with remaining parts taken from reference TRBV5-1 and TRBJ2-5, reads KAGVTQTPRYLIKTRGQQVTLSCSPISGHRSVSWYQQTPGQGLQFLFEYFSETQRNKGNFPGRFSGRQFSNSRSEMNVSTLELGDSALYLCASNSGQGALETQYFGPGTRLLVL.

Comment on this clone: This sample includes further DNA sequences coding for the same CDR3. The V gene is TRBV15, the J gene TRBJ1-5, with 10 bases that match TRBD1. Germline lookup yields CDR1 LNHNV and CDR2 YYDKDF (reference sequence). The CDR3 is made up of 15 amino acids. The junction had 3 bases not matched to a gene; V was cut back by 3 bases and J by 4 bases. The CDR3 region is CATSRDRGSNQPQHF. Here the CDR3 DNA reads TGTGCCACCAGCAGGGACAGGGGGTCGAATCAGCCCCAGCATTTT.

This clone was counted a few times. The chain joins TRBV10-1 to TRBJ2-1, with D possibly matching TRBD1 (5 bases). Germline V gene lookup returns CDR1 WNHNN and CDR2 SYGVQD (reference sequence). The CDR3 loop spans 13 amino acids. Trimming left V 2 bases short and J 8 bases short, with 10 bases between. The chain's CDR3 is CASSERGGYEQFF. The CDR3 nucleotides are TGCGCCAGCAGTGAGAGGGGTGGCTATGAGCAGTTCTTC.

The chain uses TRBV9 and TRBJ2-7, with TRBD2 matching over 7 bases. The CDR3 covers 15 residues. With V trimmed by 4 bases and J by 4 bases, 11 bases remained unmatched. Germline lookup yields CDR1 SGDLS and CDR2 YYNGEE. The CDR3 is CASSPSWGGEYEQYF. In DNA form, the CDR3 reads TGTGCCAGCAGCCCCTCTTGGGGGGGAGAGTACGAGCAGTACTTC. Looking up the rest from reference TRBV9 and TRBJ2-7 gives the full variable domain: DSGVTQTPKHLITATGQRVTLRCSPRSGDLSVYWYQQSLDQGLQFLIQYYNGEERAKGNILERFSAQQFPDLHSELNLSSLELGDSALYFCASSPSWGGEYEQYFGPGTRLTVT.

The chain recombines TRBV5-1 with TRBJ2-5; D gene unclear. The V end lost 4 bases, the J end lost 4 bases, and 20 bases lay between the germline ends. Looked up from germline, CDR1 is SGHRS and CDR2 is YFSETQ. This CDR3 contains 16 residues. CDR3 amino acids: CASSPTPIGTGETQYF. The DNA for the CDR3 is TGCGCCAGCAGCCCTACGCCAATCGGAACGGGAGAGACCCAGTACTTC.

The chain uses TRBV6-6 and TRBJ2-1, with 9 bases fitting TRBD1. Per the germline V gene, CDR1 is MNHNY and CDR2 is SVGAGI (reference sequence). This CDR3 has 15 residues. V lost 4 bases, J lost 5 bases, and 6 bases stayed unmatched. The DNA of the CDR3 is TGTGCCAGCAGTTTAACAGGGGGCTTGGACAATGAGCAGTTCTTC. Translating gives CASSLTGGLDNEQFF.

The CDR3 loop is CASSEVQGALNTEAFF. CDR3 coding DNA: TGTGCCAGCAGTGAGGTTCAGGGGGCTCTGAACACTGAAGCTTTCTTT. This sequence joins TRBV6-1 and TRBJ1-1; the match to TRBD1 covers 8 bases. The CDR3 length is 16 residues. Looked up from germline, CDR1 is MNHNS and CDR2 is SASEGT. The V and J ends lost 3 bases and 0 bases, in that order; junction bases with no gene match: 6.